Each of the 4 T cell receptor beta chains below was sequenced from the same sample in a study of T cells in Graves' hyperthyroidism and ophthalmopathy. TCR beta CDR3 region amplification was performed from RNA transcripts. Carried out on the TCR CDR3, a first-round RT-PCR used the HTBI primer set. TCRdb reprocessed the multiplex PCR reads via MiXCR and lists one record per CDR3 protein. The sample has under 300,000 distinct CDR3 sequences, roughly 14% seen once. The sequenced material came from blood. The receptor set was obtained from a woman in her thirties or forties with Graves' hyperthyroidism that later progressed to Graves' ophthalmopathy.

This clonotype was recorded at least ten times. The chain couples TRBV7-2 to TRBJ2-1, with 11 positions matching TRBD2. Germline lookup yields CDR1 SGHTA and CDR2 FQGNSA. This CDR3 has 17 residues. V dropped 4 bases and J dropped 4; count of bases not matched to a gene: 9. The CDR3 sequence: CASSSVRLAGLYNEQFF. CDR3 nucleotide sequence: TGTGCCAGCAGCTCCGTAAGACTAGCGGGACTATACAATGAGCAGTTCTTC.

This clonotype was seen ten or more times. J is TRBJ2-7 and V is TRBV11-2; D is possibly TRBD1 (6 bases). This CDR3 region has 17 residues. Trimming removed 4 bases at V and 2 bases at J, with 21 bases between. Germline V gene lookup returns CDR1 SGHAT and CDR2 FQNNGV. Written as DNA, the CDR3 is TGTGCCAGCAGCTCCCCCCTGGGCAGGGGCAGAGCCTACGAGCAGTACTTC. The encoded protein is CASSSPLGRGRAYEQYF.

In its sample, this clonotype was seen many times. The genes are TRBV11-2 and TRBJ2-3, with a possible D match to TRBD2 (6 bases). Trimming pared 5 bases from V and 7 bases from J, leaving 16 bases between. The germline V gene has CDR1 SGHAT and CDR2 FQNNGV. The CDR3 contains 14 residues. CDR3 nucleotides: TGTGCCAGCAGCCTTCTGACTAGGCGCAATACGCAGTATTTT. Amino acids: CASSLLTRRNTQYF.

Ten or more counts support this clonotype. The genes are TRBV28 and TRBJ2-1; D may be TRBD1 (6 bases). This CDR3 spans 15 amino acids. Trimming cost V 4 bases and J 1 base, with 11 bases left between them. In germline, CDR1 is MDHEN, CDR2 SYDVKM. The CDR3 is CASSYRVRSYNEQFF. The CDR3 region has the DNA TGTGCCAGCAGTTACAGGGTTAGATCCTACAATGAGCAGTTCTTC.